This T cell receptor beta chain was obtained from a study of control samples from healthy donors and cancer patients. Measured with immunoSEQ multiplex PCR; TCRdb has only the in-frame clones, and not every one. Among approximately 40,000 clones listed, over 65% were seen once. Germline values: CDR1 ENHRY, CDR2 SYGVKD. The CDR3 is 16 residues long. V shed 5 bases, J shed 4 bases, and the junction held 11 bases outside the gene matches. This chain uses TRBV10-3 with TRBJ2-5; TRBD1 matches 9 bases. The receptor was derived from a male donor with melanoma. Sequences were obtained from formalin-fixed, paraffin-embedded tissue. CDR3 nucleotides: TGTGCCATCAGTCCCTACTCGACAGGGGGTGGAGAGACCCAGTACTTC. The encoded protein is CAISPYSTGGGETQYF.